This TCR beta chain was found in a study of cytomegalovirus exposure and HLA in healthy donors. Study summary: A previous analysis identified approximately 110 million unique TCR beta sequences derived from roughly 180 million T cells.

On this clone: What it recognizes is unknown.

The CDR3 extends over 13 amino acids. V lost 5 bases, J lost 5 bases, and 5 bases stayed unmatched. Germline CDR1 GTSNPN, CDR2 SVGIG (reference sequence). Study-wide results and limits: The authors enumerated roughly 180 TCR beta chains as linked to cytomegalovirus.

Amplification used 60 Vbeta primers and 13 Jbeta primers. The table came from immunoSEQ multiplex PCR; TCRdb's copy has only in-frame clones and leaves some out. The table has 200,000 or so clones, over 70% seen once. The genes are TRBV30 and TRBJ2-7, with 11 nucleotides matching TRBD1. What was sequenced was PBMCs. The TCR originated in a young woman in good health and CMV-seropositive. The CDR3 DNA reads TGTGCCTGGGAGGGGACAGGGGGAGACGAGCAGTACTTC. Translating it yields CAWEGTGGDEQYF.